The table lists the clone carrying this T cell receptor (beta chain) with a count of one. This sample was included in a study of monozygotic twins with cystic fibrosis. On the study more broadly: Around 3 micrograms of fragmented DNA underwent around 14 PCR cycles for library preparation.

The repertoire was sequenced with immunoSEQ multiplex PCR; TCRdb's copy has only in-frame clones and lacks some. The sample includes under 1,200 clones, over 85% of them seen just once. The germline gives CDR1 LGHNA, CDR2 YSLEER. The CDR3 is 15 residues long. The ends were cut back, 3 bases at V and 2 bases at J, with 11 bases in the middle. The source of this sequence is a boy between 10 and 17 years old with cystic fibrosis. V usage is TRBV4-3 and J usage is TRBJ1-3; tentatively, D is TRBD1 (6 bases). Sequenced material: blood. The DNA for the CDR3 is TGCGCCAGCAGCCACCCGGGGGCAGCTGGAAACACCATATATTTT. Protein: CASSHPGAAGNTIYF.